This T cell receptor (beta chain) was found in a study of blood T cell repertoires in COVID-19. Profiled with immunoSEQ multiplex PCR; TCRdb holds only in-frame clones, not every one. The data contain roughly 180,000 clones, roughly 80% of them singletons. This CDR3 is built from 17 residues. Germline-derived CDR1 and CDR2 are MNHEY and SMNVEV (reference sequence). The J segment lost 1 base and the V segment lost 3 bases, leaving 9 bases of the junction unmatched. This clone was counted between two and nine times. The V gene is TRBV27, the J gene TRBJ2-5, with 9 bases lining up with TRBD1. The sequenced sample consisted of PBMCs or T cells enriched from blood (not recorded which). This receptor was identified in a woman in her thirties or forties with acute COVID-19. CDR3 bases: TGTGCCAGCAGTTTGGGATTAACGGGACAGGGCCAAGAGACCCAGTACTTC. Translation gives CASSLGLTGQGQETQYF.